Below are 18 T cell receptor beta chains sequenced from a single sample in a study of neurological immune-mediated disorders (dated 2019 in TCRdb). Library preparation employed 5' RACE. Sequenced on an Illumina HiSeq 2500. TCRdb cleaned the public reads at Q25 with fastp, built clones with MiXCR and kept in-frame beta chains. Each CDR3 protein gets just one entry, which takes the most common genes and DNA from the rows behind it. Counted in this sample were about 62,000 distinct CDR3 sequences; around 3.8% of them appeared once. The leading ten clones occupy less than 2.5% of the sample. The sample taken for sequencing was PBMCs. The receptors were gathered from a woman aged 50 to 60 with multiple sclerosis.

This clonotype was seen at least ten times. The rearrangement links TRBV20-1 to TRBJ1-2; 8 bases are shared with TRBD1. Germline V lookup: CDR1 DFQATT, CDR2 SNEGSKA (reference sequence). The CDR3 covers 12 residues. V was pared by 4 bases and J by 8 bases, with 6 bases of the junction left unmatched. DNA for the CDR3: TGCAGTGCTAACAGGGGGGGGCTAGGCTACACCTTC. This gives the protein CSANRGGLGYTF.

This clonotype was recorded many times. The genes are TRBV25-1 and TRBJ1-5; no clear D gene. Germline V lookup: CDR1 MGHDK, CDR2 SYGVNS. Trimming took 3 bases from V and 6 from J, leaving 9 bases between them. The CDR3 contains 13 residues. The CDR3 protein is CASSDLHGQPQHF. The CDR3, as DNA: TGTGCCAGCAGTGACCTCCACGGTCAGCCCCAGCATTTT.

This clonotype has at least ten counts. The chain recombines TRBV6-6 with TRBJ1-1, with D possibly being TRBD1 (6 bases). This CDR3 has 13 residues. The V end lost 6 bases, the J end lost 0 bases, and 8 bases lay between the germline ends. CDR1 MNHNY and CDR2 SVGAGI come from the germline V gene (reference sequence). CDR3 residues: CASSDRMNTEAFF. The DNA for the CDR3 is TGTGCCAGCAGCGACAGGATGAACACTGAAGCTTTCTTT.

In this sample, this clonotype turned up many times. The CDR3 protein is CASSPSSYGYTF. The CDR3 nucleotides read TGTGCCAGCAGCCCCTCGAGCTATGGCTACACCTTC. The chain employs TRBV7-9 and TRBJ1-2, with D unclear. Germline V gives CDR1 SEHNR, CDR2 FQNEAQ (reference sequence). Trimming shortened V by 5 bases and J by 4 bases, and 8 bases separated the two germline ends. The CDR3 runs to 12 residues.

This clonotype has ten or more counts. The chain has TRBV5-1 and TRBJ1-1; the match to TRBD1 covers 7 bases. Germline V gene data show CDR1 as SGHRS and CDR2 as YFSETQ. The trim removed 0 bases at V and 6 bases at J, leaving 8 bases unmatched. CDR3 length equals 15 residues. CDR3 nucleotide sequence: TGCGCCAGCAGCTTGGTTTTGGCAGGGGGATCTGAAGCTTTCTTT. This sequence encodes CASSLVLAGGSEAFF.

This clonotype has a count of ten or more. The chain joins TRBV20-1 to TRBJ2-1, with D perhaps TRBD2 (5 bases). Germline CDR1 and CDR2: DFQATT and SNEGSKA (reference sequence). This CDR3 region has 11 residues. V was shortened by 3 bases and J by 9 bases, with 9 bases between the two germline ends. CDR3 coding DNA: TGCAGTGCTAGTTCCCGGGGTGAGCAGTTCTTC. Amino acid sequence: CSASSRGEQFF.

This clonotype has a count of ten or more. This chain joins TRBV4-2 and TRBJ2-3; TRBD2 might be the D (6 bases). Trimming cost V 4 bases and J 2 bases, with 13 bases left between them. The CDR3 loop spans 15 amino acids. CDR1 and CDR2 from the germline V gene are LGHNA and YNFKEQ. CDR3 coding DNA: TGTGCCAGCAGCCCTAGCGAGTCCCACACAGATACGCAGTATTTT. It encodes CASSPSESHTDTQYF.

This clonotype was recorded at least ten times. The rearrangement links TRBV7-2 to TRBJ2-5, with unresolved D. CDR3 length: 14 amino acids. Germline assignment: CDR1 SGHTA and CDR2 FQGNSA. Deletions cut 1 base from V and 0 bases from J, with 6 bases between. CDR3 sequence reads: CASSLGPYQETQYF. Written as DNA, the CDR3 is TGTGCCAGCAGCTTAGGCCCGTACCAAGAGACCCAGTACTTC.

This clonotype has at least ten counts. The rearrangement joins TRBV20-1 to TRBJ2-7; 9 nucleotides agree with TRBD2. Germline V gene data show CDR1 as DFQATT and CDR2 as SNEGSKA (reference sequence). Unmatched junction bases numbered 5, after V lost 2 bases and J lost 6 bases. The CDR3 has 13 residues. DNA of the CDR3: TGCAGTGCTAGACCCAGCGGGAGGACCGAGCAGTACTTC. This codes for CSARPSGRTEQYF.

The sample holds many counts of this clonotype. The CDR3 sequence is CSAQGALNYGYTF. The CDR3 DNA sequence: TGCAGCGCACAGGGGGCCTTGAACTATGGCTACACCTTC. The chain uses TRBV29-1 and TRBJ1-2; 9 bases agree with TRBD1. The length of the CDR3 is 13 residues. Germline CDR1 is SQVTM and CDR2 is ANQGSEA. The trim removed 7 bases at V and 2 bases at J, leaving 5 bases unmatched.

This clonotype has more than one count but fewer than ten. The chain is built from TRBV20-1 and TRBJ2-3; TRBD2 matches 10 bases. Germline V CDR1 and CDR2: DFQATT, SNEGSKA (reference sequence). V lost 5 bases, J lost 5 bases, and 10 bases stayed unmatched. The CDR3 covers 15 residues. The CDR3 bases are TGCAGTGCTGCCTTACCGGGACTAGCGAAAGATACGCAGTATTTT. Translated: CSAALPGLAKDTQYF.

This clonotype appeared a few times. The chain is built from TRBV20-1 and TRBJ2-7, with TRBD2 identical over 13 bases. Trimming took 3 bases from V and 7 from J; bases not matched to a gene: 12. This CDR3 contains 16 residues. Germline V gene lookup returns CDR1 DFQATT and CDR2 SNEGSKA (reference sequence). The chain's CDR3 is CSARRPGLAGAKEQYF. Written as DNA, the CDR3 is TGCAGTGCTAGGAGACCAGGACTAGCGGGAGCCAAAGAGCAGTACTTC.

This clonotype has a count of ten or more. Possible read error: a much larger clone is one base away. V gene TRBV20-1 combines with J gene TRBJ1-3; no reliable D call. The germline gives CDR1 DFQATT, CDR2 SNEGSKA (reference sequence). The CDR3 is 14 residues long. The CDR3 loop is CSARPGPGGKTIYF. The CDR3 DNA reads TGCAGTGCTAGACCGGGCCCGGGAGGAAAAACCATATATTTT.

This chain connects TRBV15 to TRBJ1-5, with 8 bases matching TRBD1. V gave up 0 bases and J gave up 11 bases; unmatched junction bases: 9. Germline V CDR1 and CDR2: LNHNV, YYDKDF (reference sequence). The CDR3 spans 15 residues. The CDR3 DNA reads TGTGCCACCAGCAGAGATCGGCAGGGGGCAGGGTCCCAGCATTTT. As protein: CATSRDRQGAGSQHF.

This clonotype was detected ten times or more. This chain uses TRBV29-1 with TRBJ2-5; D remains ambiguous. This CDR3 spans 11 amino acids. V was clipped by 4 bases and J by 2 bases, with 5 bases between them. Looked up from germline, CDR1 is SQVTM and CDR2 is ANQGSEA. CDR3 protein: CSVGQQETQYF. The CDR3 DNA sequence: TGCAGCGTTGGGCAGCAAGAGACCCAGTACTTC.

This clonotype was seen ten or more times. The rearrangement uses TRBV9 and TRBJ2-1, with 8 positions matching TRBD2. The CDR3 is 13 residues long. The junction had 7 bases not matched to a gene; V was cut back by 4 bases and J by 10 bases. CDR1 is SGDLS and CDR2 is YYNGEE in the germline V gene. The CDR3: CASSSGGGREQFF. DNA of the CDR3: TGTGCCAGCAGCTCGGGGGGCGGGAGGGAGCAGTTCTTC.

This clonotype was detected many times. The chain links TRBV20-1 to TRBJ2-7; 7 positions match TRBD2. CDR1 DFQATT and CDR2 SNEGSKA come from the germline V gene (reference sequence). The CDR3 contains 14 residues. The junction had 11 bases not matched to a gene; V was cut back by 2 bases and J by 7 bases. CDR3 sequence (DNA): TGCAGTGCTAGAACCGGGACTCAGGGAGGGGAGCAGTACTTC. It codes for CSARTGTQGGEQYF.

This clonotype was seen ten or more times. V and J are TRBV20-1 and TRBJ2-7; 9 bases fit TRBD2. The CDR3 sequence is 14 residues long. The V and J ends lost 6 bases and 5 bases, in that order; junction bases with no gene match: 11. Germline V CDR1 and CDR2: DFQATT, SNEGSKA (reference sequence). The CDR3 loop is CSASRAGGADEQYF. CDR3 bases: TGCAGTGCCAGCAGGGCGGGAGGGGCCGACGAGCAGTACTTC.